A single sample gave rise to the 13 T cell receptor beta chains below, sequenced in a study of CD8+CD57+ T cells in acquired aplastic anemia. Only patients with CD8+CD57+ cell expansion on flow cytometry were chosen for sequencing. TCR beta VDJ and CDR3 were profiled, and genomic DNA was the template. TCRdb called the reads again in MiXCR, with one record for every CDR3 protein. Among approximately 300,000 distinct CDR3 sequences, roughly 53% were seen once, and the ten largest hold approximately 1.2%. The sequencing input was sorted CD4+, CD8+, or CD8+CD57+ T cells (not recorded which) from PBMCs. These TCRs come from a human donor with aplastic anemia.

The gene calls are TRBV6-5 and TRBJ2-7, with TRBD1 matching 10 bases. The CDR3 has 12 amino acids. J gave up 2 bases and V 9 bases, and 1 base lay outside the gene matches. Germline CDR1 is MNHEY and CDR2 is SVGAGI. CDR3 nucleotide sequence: TGTGCCAGTGGGACAGGGGCCTACGAGCAGTACTTC. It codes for CASGTGAYEQYF.

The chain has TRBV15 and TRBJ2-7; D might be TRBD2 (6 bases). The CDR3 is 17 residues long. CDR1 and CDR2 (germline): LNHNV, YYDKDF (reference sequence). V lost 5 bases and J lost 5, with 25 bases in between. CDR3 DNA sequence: TGTGCCACCAGCGACCTGCCTGTGCGCTCATCGGGGGACGAGCAGTACTTC. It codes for CATSDLPVRSSGDEQYF. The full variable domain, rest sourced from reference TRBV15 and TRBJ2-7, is DAMVIQNPRYQVTQFGKPVTLSCSQTLNHNVMYWYQQKSSQAPKLLFHYYDKDFNNEADTPDNFQSRRPNTSFCFLDIRSPGLGDTAMYLCATSDLPVRSSGDEQYFGPGTRLTVT.

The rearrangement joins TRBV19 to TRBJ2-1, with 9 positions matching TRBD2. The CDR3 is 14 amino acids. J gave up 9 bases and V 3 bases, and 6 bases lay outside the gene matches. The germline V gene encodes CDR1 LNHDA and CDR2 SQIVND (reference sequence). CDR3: CASSIGGGALEQFF. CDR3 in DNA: TGTGCCAGTAGTATCGGCGGGGGGGCACTTGAGCAGTTCTTC.

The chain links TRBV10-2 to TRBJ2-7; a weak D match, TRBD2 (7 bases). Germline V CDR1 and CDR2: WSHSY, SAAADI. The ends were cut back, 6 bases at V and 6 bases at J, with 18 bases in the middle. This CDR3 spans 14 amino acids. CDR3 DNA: TGCGCCAGCAGCTCCTGGGGGGGCAGGGGCGAGCAGTACGTC. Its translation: CASSSWGGRGEQYV.

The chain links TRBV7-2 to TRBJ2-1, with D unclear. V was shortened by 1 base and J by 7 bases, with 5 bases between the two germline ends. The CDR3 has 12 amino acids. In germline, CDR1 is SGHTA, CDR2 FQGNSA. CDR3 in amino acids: CASSLEPNEQFF. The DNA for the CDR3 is TGTGCCAGCAGCTTAGAGCCAAATGAGCAGTTCTTC.

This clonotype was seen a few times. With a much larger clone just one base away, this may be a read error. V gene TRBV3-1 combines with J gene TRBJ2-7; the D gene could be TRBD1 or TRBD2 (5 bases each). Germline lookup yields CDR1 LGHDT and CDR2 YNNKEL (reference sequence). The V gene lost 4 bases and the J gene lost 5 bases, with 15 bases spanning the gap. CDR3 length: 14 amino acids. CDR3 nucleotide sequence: TGTGCCAGCAGCCGAGGGGCCCTGGACCACGAGCAGTACTTC. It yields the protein CASSRGALDHEQYF.

The CDR3 is CASSSGQGEKLFF. Here the CDR3 DNA reads TGTGCCAGTAGTTCGGGACAAGGGGAAAAACTGTTTTTT. The chain is built from TRBV19 and TRBJ1-4; a weak D match, TRBD1 (6 bases). Germline CDR1 is LNHDA and CDR2 is SQIVND (reference sequence). This CDR3 region has 13 residues. V was clipped by 5 bases and J by 8 bases, with 12 bases between them.

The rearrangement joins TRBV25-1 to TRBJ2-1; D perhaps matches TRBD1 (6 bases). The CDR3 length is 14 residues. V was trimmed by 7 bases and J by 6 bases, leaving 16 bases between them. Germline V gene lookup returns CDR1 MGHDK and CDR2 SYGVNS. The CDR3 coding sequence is TGTGCCAGCACGTCCCAGGGGAAAGGCAATGAGCAGTTCTTC. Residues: CASTSQGKGNEQFF.

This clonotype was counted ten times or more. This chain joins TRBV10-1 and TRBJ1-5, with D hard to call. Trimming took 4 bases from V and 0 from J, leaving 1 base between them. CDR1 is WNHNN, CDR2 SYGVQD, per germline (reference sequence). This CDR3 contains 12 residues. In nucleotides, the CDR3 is TGCGCCAGCAGTGCTAGCAATCAGCCCCAGCATTTT. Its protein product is CASSASNQPQHF.

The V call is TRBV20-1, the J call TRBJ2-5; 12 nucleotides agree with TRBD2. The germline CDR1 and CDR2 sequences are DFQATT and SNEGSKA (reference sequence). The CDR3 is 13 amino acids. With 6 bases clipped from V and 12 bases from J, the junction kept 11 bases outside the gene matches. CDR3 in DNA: TGCAGTGCCCCGCGGACTAGCGGGGCGGCGGAGTACTTC. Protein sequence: CSAPRTSGAAEYF.

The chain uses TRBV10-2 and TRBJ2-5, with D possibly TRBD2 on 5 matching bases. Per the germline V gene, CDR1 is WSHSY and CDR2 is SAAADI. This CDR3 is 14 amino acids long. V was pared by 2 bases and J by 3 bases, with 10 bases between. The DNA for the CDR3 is TGCGCCAGCAGTGAGAGGGCAGCGGAAGAGACCCAGTACTTC. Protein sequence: CASSERAAEETQYF.

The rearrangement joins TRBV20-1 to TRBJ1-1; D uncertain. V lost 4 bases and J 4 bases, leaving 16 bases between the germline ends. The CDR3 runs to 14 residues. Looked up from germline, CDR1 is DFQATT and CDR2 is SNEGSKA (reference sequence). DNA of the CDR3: TGCAGTGCTAACCATAGGGCACGAGTCACTGAAGCTTTCTTT. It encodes CSANHRARVTEAFF.

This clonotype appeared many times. The CDR3 loop is CASSYQGLGTEAFF. CDR3 in DNA: TGTGCCAGCAGCTATCAGGGGCTGGGCACTGAAGCTTTCTTT. This chain connects TRBV7-9 to TRBJ1-1; perhaps TRBD1 as D (6 bases). The CDR3 sequence is 14 residues long. V shed 4 bases and J shed 4 bases, with 13 bases lying between them. Germline V gene sequence: CDR1 SEHNR, CDR2 FQNEAQ (reference sequence).